This is a list of T cell receptor beta chains from one sample in a study of OX40 agonist ivuxolimab in advanced cancers. Clones were sequenced by immunoSEQ multiplex PCR, and TCRdb holds only the in-frame ones, with some missing. The data contain approximately 76,000 clones, about 93% of them singletons. The specimen was CD4+ or CD8+ T cells sorted from blood, collected in a trial of the OX40 agonist ivuxolimab. The receptor source for this set is an adult with an advanced solid tumor such as melanoma, head and neck, liver or kidney cancer. CDR3s include the opening cysteine and the closing phenylalanine or tryptophan. The order of the fields is V gene, clone size, J gene, CDR3 protein. Only part of the rows carry a size: once, few, many, or a class if the clone is expanded.

v_gene: TRBV27; abundance: .; j_gene: TRBJ2-1; CDR3aa: CASSLSILAGNEQFF
v_gene: TRBV13; abundance: .; j_gene: TRBJ2-3; CDR3aa: CASSSAGVADTQYF
v_gene: TRBV5-4; abundance: once; j_gene: TRBJ1-2; CDR3aa: CASSLRGLDYGYTF
v_gene: TRBV4-2; abundance: .; j_gene: TRBJ2-3; CDR3aa: CASSPSGGATDTQYF
v_gene: TRBV27; abundance: once; j_gene: TRBJ1-5; CDR3aa: CASSPAGTGYNSNQPQHF
v_gene: TRBV4-3; abundance: .; j_gene: TRBJ1-2; CDR3aa: CASSQEVRGNYGYTF
v_gene: TRBV30; abundance: .; j_gene: TRBJ1-3; CDR3aa: CAWFGTAPGNTIYF
v_gene: TRBV9; abundance: .; j_gene: TRBJ2-1; CDR3aa: CASSGTVVRAGYNEQFF
v_gene: TRBV5-4; abundance: .; j_gene: TRBJ2-5; CDR3aa: CASSSHGETQYF
v_gene: TRBV19; abundance: .; j_gene: TRBJ2-7; CDR3aa: CASSWGVSSYEQYF
v_gene: TRBV6-6; abundance: .; j_gene: TRBJ2-1; CDR3aa: CASSYGVEQFF
v_gene: TRBV6-1; abundance: once; j_gene: TRBJ1-3; CDR3aa: CASSEVSGAGNTIYF
v_gene: TRBV5-1; abundance: .; j_gene: TRBJ1-1; CDR3aa: CASSLGGSTEAFF
v_gene: TRBV28; abundance: .; j_gene: TRBJ2-3; CDR3aa: CASRMGGDTDTQYF
v_gene: TRBV29-1; abundance: .; j_gene: TRBJ2-7; CDR3aa: CSVRVGLASYEQYF
v_gene: TRBV19; abundance: .; j_gene: TRBJ1-1; CDR3aa: CASSPVMNTEAFF
v_gene: TRBV15; abundance: .; j_gene: TRBJ2-5; CDR3aa: CATSRDRGGVQETQYF
v_gene: TRBV13; abundance: once; j_gene: TRBJ2-1; CDR3aa: CASSYSENEQFF
v_gene: TRBV5-6; abundance: .; j_gene: TRBJ2-3; CDR3aa: CASSLGSGGPTDTQYF
v_gene: TRBV21-1; abundance: .; j_gene: TRBJ2-7; CDR3aa: CASSKGWASGAYEQYF